This T cell receptor (beta chain) is drawn from a study of blood T cell repertoires in COVID-19. At the level of the study: The origin of the acute and convalescent COVID-19 samples was the United States, Italy and Spain. PBMCs, B-cell-depleted T cells, or T cells were the source of the cDNA or gDNA that made up the material.

In the original processing: Nucleated cell number was recorded as an estimate derived from reference gene primer amplification. Only in-frame clones appear in the TCRdb table, and some are missing; sequencing was by immunoSEQ multiplex PCR. D and trimming were read from the DNA, whereas the V and J calls and clone size are those reported in that table. The sample has 250,000 to 350,000 clones, about 85% seen once. It was during active infection that Seattle patients were enrolled and then longitudinally followed. Germline CDR1 reads SGHRS; CDR2 reads YFSETQ. This CDR3 has 16 residues. Trimming cost V 2 bases and J 8 bases; bases outside gene matches: 10.

This chain connects TRBV5-1 to TRBJ2-1; 10 bases match TRBD2. The clonotype originates from a human donor with COVID-19, enrolled during active disease. The donor label of this sample is uncertain. Sequencing was performed on peripheral blood. The CDR3 bases are TGCGCCAGCAGCTTAACCCTAGCGGGAGAGGTCTATGAGCAGTTCTTC. Protein product: CASSLTLAGEVYEQFF.